This T cell receptor beta chain originates from a study of blood T cells in healthy people across ages. About the research overall: Per every two T cells, about one barcoded beta molecule was captured by template switching. Broader study findings: In long-lived donors, naive CD4+ cell counts and diversity exceeded those of aged donors.

V was pared by 2 bases and J by 7 bases, with 13 bases between. This CDR3 comprises 14 residues. Germline loops: CDR1 MNHEY, CDR2 SMNVEV (reference sequence). Through a sample-barcoded 5' primer and a J-beta primer mix, a second PCR was run for roughly 6 to 11 cycles. Every sample gave at least 2.5 million paired-end reads containing CDR3. MiXCR was run by TCRdb on the 5' RACE reads, yielding one entry per CDR3 protein. The table shows some 700,000 distinct CDR3 sequences, with about 42% occurring only once. Investigators took around 10 milliliters of peripheral blood from every donor. This clonotype was detected only a few times. The antigen is unknown.

The specimen was blood. This TCR was sampled from a woman aged 55-69 years in good health. The chain uses TRBV27 and TRBJ2-3, with a possible D match to TRBD2 (7 bases). CDR3 region: CASSLEGGPNTQYF. The CDR3 DNA follows: TGTGCCAGCAGTTTAGAGGGGGGGCCAAATACGCAGTATTTT.